Listed below are T cell receptor beta chains from one sample, sequenced in a study of cytomegalovirus exposure and HLA in healthy donors. TCRdb's table, derived via immunoSEQ multiplex PCR, lists solely in-frame clones and lacks some. The repertoire holds tens of thousands of clones, with about 89% as singletons. Sequencing was done on a sample of PBMCs. All receptors derive from a young man in good health and CMV-seropositive. The CDR3 runs from the conserved cysteine through the conserved F or W. A D gene is named only where the DNA matches it firmly. Clone size appears in some rows only: once, few, many, or a class for an expanded clone.

v_call	j_call	d_call	clone_size	cdr3_aa	cdr3_nt
TRBV4-1	TRBJ1-1	-	-	CASSPGHSNTEAFF	TGCGCCAGCAGCCCGGGACACTCGAACACTGAAGCTTTCTTT
TRBV11-3	TRBJ1-1	TRBD1	-	CASSPGGDRENTEAFF	TGTGCCAGCAGCCCTGGTGGGGACAGGGAAAACACTGAAGCTTTCTTT
TRBV29-1	TRBJ1-5	-	-	CSVIQGDQPQHF	TGCAGCGTTATACAGGGCGATCAGCCCCAGCATTTT
TRBV5-6	TRBJ1-1	TRBD1	-	CASSLQGADTEAFF	TGTGCCAGCAGCTTACAGGGGGCCGACACTGAAGCTTTCTTT
TRBV6-5	TRBJ2-2	-	once	CASSTEKNTGELFF	TGTGCCAGCAGTACAGAGAAGAACACCGGGGAGCTGTTTTTT
TRBV7-9	TRBJ1-5	-	-	CASSLAGGAGQPQHF	TGTGCCAGCAGCTTAGCGGGGGGAGCGGGCCAGCCCCAGCATTTT
TRBV6-1	TRBJ2-2	TRBD1	few	CAGGQVPNTGELFF	TGTGCCGGAGGACAGGTGCCGAACACCGGGGAGCTGTTTTTT
TRBV10-2	TRBJ2-7	-	-	CASSGSSYEQYF	TGCGCCAGCAGCGGGTCCTCCTACGAGCAGTACTTC
TRBV27	TRBJ2-1	TRBD2	-	CASSLGPGGPYNEQFF	TGTGCCAGCAGTTTAGGCCCGGGAGGGCCCTACAATGAGCAGTTCTTC
TRBV5-5	TRBJ1-1	TRBD1	-	CASNPDRGLDTEAFF	TGTGCCAGCAACCCTGACAGGGGGCTAGACACTGAAGCTTTCTTT
TRBV11-3	TRBJ2-1	-	-	CASSLDRHRVFLNEQFF	TGTGCCAGCAGCTTAGATCGTCACAGGGTATTTTTGAATGAGCAGTTCTTC
TRBV6-1	TRBJ2-5	-	-	CASSEGPQETQYF	TGTGCCAGCAGTGAAGGGCCCCAAGAGACCCAGTACTTC
TRBV2	TRBJ2-7	TRBD2	once	CASRPKTSGRAPEQYF	TGTGCCAGCAGGCCGAAGACTAGCGGGAGGGCCCCCGAGCAGTACTTC
TRBV7-8	TRBJ1-5	-	-	CASSFGSANQPQHF	TGTGCCAGCAGCTTTGGTAGCGCCAATCAGCCCCAGCATTTT
TRBV30	TRBJ2-5	TRBD1	-	CAWNPGQGGGETQYF	TGTGCCTGGAATCCGGGACAGGGTGGGGGAGAGACCCAGTACTTC
TRBV9	TRBJ2-5	-	-	CASSVGNSGGQETQYF	TGTGCCAGCAGCGTAGGAAATAGCGGAGGGCAAGAGACCCAGTACTTC
TRBV5-1	TRBJ1-5	-	-	CASHAGPNQPQHF	TGCGCCAGCCATGCGGGGCCCAATCAGCCCCAGCATTTT
TRBV28	TRBJ2-6	TRBD2	-	CASSPRGGSGANVLTF	TGTGCCAGCAGCCCGCGGGGGGGCTCTGGGGCCAACGTCCTGACTTTC
TRBV11-2	TRBJ2-5	-	-	CASSLDNQETQYF	TGTGCCAGCAGCTTAGATAACCAAGAGACCCAGTACTTC
TRBV18	TRBJ1-1	TRBD1	-	CASSLGQGDVTEAFF	TGTGCCAGCTCACTGGGACAGGGAGATGTCACTGAAGCTTTCTTT
TRBV28	TRBJ1-1	TRBD1	-	CASSPGGVNTEAFF	TGTGCCAGCAGCCCAGGGGGAGTGAACACTGAAGCTTTCTTT
TRBV11-3	TRBJ1-2	-	once	CASTPTGTEYGYTF	TGTGCCAGCACCCCGACCGGGACTGAATATGGCTACACCTTC
TRBV5-4	TRBJ1-4	-	few	CASSLQGEYGSNEKLFF	TGTGCCAGCAGCCTACAGGGTGAGTATGGATCAAATGAAAAACTGTTTTTT
TRBV7-2	TRBJ1-1	-	-	CASSPGSNTEAFF	TGTGCCAGCAGCCCCGGGTCGAACACTGAAGCTTTCTTT
TRBV7-2	TRBJ2-3	TRBD2	-	CASSPNVAGGDTQYF	TGTGCCAGCAGTCCCAATGTAGCGGGAGGAGATACGCAGTATTTT
TRBV20-1	TRBJ2-7	TRBD1	-	CSASRGREQYF	TGCAGTGCGAGCAGGGGGCGTGAGCAGTACTTC
TRBV18	TRBJ1-1	-	-	CASSQTARWDTEAFF	TGTGCCAGCTCACAGACAGCGAGGTGGGACACTGAAGCTTTCTTT
TRBV7-2	TRBJ2-2	-	-	CASSPLASETVFF	TGTGCCAGCAGCCCGCTCGCGTCGGAAACAGTGTTTTTT
TRBV27	TRBJ2-1	TRBD2	once	CASTSGGAGRNEQFF	TGTGCCAGCACCTCCGGAGGAGCGGGGCGGAATGAGCAGTTCTTC
TRBV10-3	TRBJ1-2	-	-	CAIRKTGSYGYTF	TGTGCCATCAGAAAAACAGGGAGTTACGGCTACACCTTC
TRBV5-1	TRBJ1-1	TRBD1	-	CASGSRGRDTEAFF	TGCGCCAGCGGTAGCAGGGGGCGCGACACTGAAGCTTTCTTT
TRBV15	TRBJ1-1	TRBD1	-	CATSKGQGAYTEAFF	TGTGCCACCAGCAAGGGACAGGGGGCGTACACTGAAGCTTTCTTT
TRBV30	TRBJ1-5	-	-	CAWNILLNQPQHF	TGTGCCTGGAATATTCTCTTGAATCAGCCCCAGCATTTT
TRBV4-1	TRBJ1-2	-	-	CASSQDPTENYGYTF	TGCGCCAGCAGCCAAGATCCTACGGAGAACTATGGCTACACCTTC
TRBV23-1	TRBJ2-7	-	-	CASSQSWGVYEQYF	TGCGCCAGCAGTCAATCTTGGGGAGTCTACGAGCAGTACTTC
TRBV19	TRBJ2-5	TRBD2	-	CASSLKTGLAQETQYF	TGTGCCAGTAGTCTGAAAACGGGACTAGCACAAGAGACCCAGTACTTC
TRBV7-9	TRBJ2-7	TRBD1	-	CASSLGGTGKEQYF	TGTGCCAGCAGCTTAGGAGGGACAGGGAAAGAGCAGTACTTC
TRBV28	TRBJ2-5	-	-	CASSLVSQGKGETQYF	TGTGCCAGCAGTTTAGTATCGCAGGGTAAAGGAGAGACCCAGTACTTC
TRBV11-2	TRBJ1-1	-	few	CASSTLGRVNTEAFF	TGTGCCAGCAGCACCCTGGGCAGGGTGAACACTGAAGCTTTCTTT
TRBV7-3	TRBJ2-7	TRBD2	once	CASKASGSYEQYF	TGTGCCAGCAAGGCTAGCGGGAGCTACGAGCAGTACTTC
TRBV7-2	TRBJ2-1	TRBD2	-	CASSYGRRYNEQFF	TGTGCCAGCAGCTACGGGAGGAGGTACAATGAGCAGTTCTTC
TRBV7-2	TRBJ2-1	TRBD1	-	CASSLKSRGQGTDNEQFF	TGTGCCAGCAGCTTAAAGTCTAGGGGACAGGGCACAGACAATGAGCAGTTCTTC
TRBV7-2	TRBJ1-2	-	-	CASSLARGWSYGYTF	TGTGCCAGCAGCTTAGCGCGCGGGTGGTCCTATGGCTACACCTTC
TRBV5-1	TRBJ2-7	TRBD2	-	CASSLDTGGGLAGGLYEQYF	TGCGCCAGCAGCTTGGACACCGGAGGGGGACTAGCGGGAGGGCTCTACGAGCAGTACTTC
TRBV28	TRBJ2-3	-	-	CALGSDTQYF	TGTGCCCTCGGTTCGGATACGCAGTATTTT
TRBV27	TRBJ2-2	TRBD2	-	CASSRTSGRTGELFF	TGTGCCAGCAGTCGGACTAGCGGGAGAACCGGGGAGCTGTTTTTT
TRBV6-1	TRBJ2-7	TRBD1	-	CASSERGTGYAYEQYF	TGTGCCAGCAGTGAAAGGGGGACAGGGTATGCCTACGAGCAGTACTTC
TRBV29-1	TRBJ2-7	TRBD1	-	CSVVDRGLNEQYF	TGCAGCGTTGTGGACAGGGGGCTAAACGAGCAGTACTTC